This record concerns one TCR beta chain sequence. It has no known antigen specificity. The junction and the germline gene differ at one end; a read error may be behind it. This sample stems from a study of T cells in Graves' hyperthyroidism and ophthalmopathy (dated by TCRdb to between 2018 and 2021). Concerning the study at large: TCR V-J signatures able to tell the groups apart were searched for in a discovery cohort of 90 to 100 patients, of whom 43 had Graves' ophthalmopathy and roughly 58 had stable Graves' hyperthyroidism. An independent validation cohort of under 20 hyperthyroidism patients and approximately 17 patients who later progressed to ophthalmopathy tested prospective prediction of ophthalmopathy. The 100 discovery patients were randomly split 7:3 into training and test sets. In six Graves' hyperthyroidism patients, the study also compared T-cell repertoires from thyroid tissue with T-cell repertoires from blood. Once sampling was done, hyperthyroidism patients were given methimazole at a starting dose of 30 mg daily, whereas ophthalmopathy patients were given high-dose intravenous methylprednisolone. According to the paper, TCR Vbeta CDR3 sequencing was carried out on roughly 130 peripheral blood samples, which came from 40 to 45 ophthalmopathy, about 75 hyperthyroidism and some 17 progressor patients.

What the work shows at the level of the full study, not this receptor alone: No statistical method was used to fix the sample size in advance, and group allocation was not hidden from the investigators. Most expanded thyroid clonotypes (frequency above 0.001) were also detected in blood, a finding suggesting that blood repertoires may reflect thyroid immune responses. A 13 V-J signature model separated ophthalmopathy from stable hyperthyroidism, with 87.88% sensitivity and just under 84% specificity in cross-validation and 80%/75% in testing. In validation, the model predicted progression to ophthalmopathy with roughly 66% sensitivity and about 73% specificity, a median of 6.5 months before onset.

TCR beta CDR3 regions were amplified from RNA transcripts. A first-round RT-PCR of the TCR CDR3 used the HTBI primer set with the Qiagen OneStep RT-PCR kit. Libraries were constructed in a second round of multiplex PCR, after which size selection and purification were performed. Paired-end sequencing of the libraries was performed with 100 bp reads on an Illumina HiSeq2000. Processing in the source paper ran as follows. SOAPnuke was used to process the raw data, removing reads that contained adapters or uncalled bases, had a mean Phred below 15, or lacked an exact match to the constant primer or identifier. COPE v1.2.5 was used to merge high-quality paired reads, and clonotypes were defined as unique nucleotide sequences. Clonotypes were aligned to IMGT TRBV, TRBD and TRBJ reference segments using MiTCR v1.1. The analysis was restricted to V-J combinations with a frequency above 0.0001, which together covered just over 99% of the repertoires. A TCS score was defined as the ratio between F50 (clonal expansion) and ExV (chaos), using BLOSUM62-based TCRdist between CDR3 peptides within each V-J. Welch's t-statistics and random forest reduced roughly 500 V-J features to 10 to 15, which were used in a naive Bayes classifier (R e1071). The similarity between thyroid and blood repertoires was quantified using the Morisita-Horn index. TCRdb reprocessed the public reads (quality trimming at Q25 with fastp, clone calling with MiXCR) and kept in-frame beta chains. Rows are unified per CDR3 protein, each entry keeping the most common DNA and genes. The V and J calls reflect TCRdb's pipeline rather than the authors' work. The sample has over 650,000 distinct CDR3 sequences on record, just under 45% of them singletons. The ten most abundant clones make up less than 9% of the sample.

The study excluded patients with uncontrolled infections, other autoimmune diseases, pregnancy or lactation. Diagnoses were based on clinical symptoms, serum thyroxine and TRAb, thyroid ultrasound and orbital computed tomography. Trizol reagent was used to extract total RNA, and RNA quality was then checked on an Agilent 2100 Bioanalyzer. CDR1 and CDR2 are read off the germline V gene as SGHVS and FNYEAQ. Measured from the cysteine to the phenylalanine, the CDR3 is 17 residues long. Of the read, only the CDR3 DNA is kept; its 51 bases are in frame from base 1. The sequence was obtained from an adult man with Graves' disease, either hyperthyroidism or ophthalmopathy (not recorded which). Sequencing was done on a sample of peripheral blood or thyroid tissue (not recorded which). This chain joins TRBV7-6 to TRBJ1-4; TRBD1 could be the D gene, as 6 bases match. The sequenced DNA is TGTGCCAGCAGATCACAGGCTAGCAGGGGTTTGGCCGAAACACTGTTTTTT. This codes for CASRSQASRGLAETLFF.